This is a list of T cell receptor beta chains from one sample in a study of blood T cell repertoires in COVID-19. Libraries were prepared by immunoSEQ multiplex PCR; TCRdb keeps only in-frame clonotypes and omits some of them. The table lists approximately 60,000 clones, over 75% of them singletons. The source material was peripheral blood. The receptors stem from a human donor in a cohort sampled during active COVID-19. Both conserved end residues are part of each CDR3. A D gene is named only where the DNA matches it firmly. Clone size, where shown, is once, few, many, or a class for clones that have expanded.

abundance	j_gene	v_gene	d_gene	CDR3nt	CDR3aa
-	TRBJ2-2	TRBV7-2	-	TGTGCCAGCACCCGGACTCGGCCCGACACCGGGGAGCTGTTTTTT	CASTRTRPDTGELFF
-	TRBJ1-4	TRBV19	TRBD1	TGTGCCAGTAGTATAGGATACCAGGGGGAGAATGAAAAACTGTTTTTT	CASSIGYQGENEKLFF
-	TRBJ1-1	TRBV29-1	-	TGCAGCGCCAAAGAATCGACAGCGAACACTGAAGCTTTCTTT	CSAKESTANTEAFF
-	TRBJ1-2	TRBV7-2	-	TGTGCCAGCAGCTTAGGGAGCAGGGTCCTACCTCTTTATGGCTACACCTTC	CASSLGSRVLPLYGYTF
-	TRBJ1-2	TRBV20-1	-	TGCAGTGCCAGGTTGGACTATGGCTACACCTTC	CSARLDYGYTF
-	TRBJ1-1	TRBV5-1	TRBD1	TGCGCCAGCAGCTTGCAGGGGGCAAGGACTGAAGCTTTCTTT	CASSLQGARTEAFF
-	TRBJ2-5	TRBV9	TRBD2	TGTGCCAGCAGCGTAGGCGTTAGCGGGGGGTTTAATCAAGAGACCCAGTACTTC	CASSVGVSGGFNQETQYF
-	TRBJ2-3	TRBV9	TRBD2	TGTGCCAGCAGCCAAAGCGGGGGGGCCGTGTCGGCGCAGTATTTT	CASSQSGGAVSAQYF
-	TRBJ1-1	TRBV9	TRBD1	TGTGCCAGCAGCGACAACGGACAGGGGTGGACTGAAGCTTTCTTT	CASSDNGQGWTEAFF
-	TRBJ2-5	TRBV5-4	TRBD2	TGTGCCAGCACCAATAGCGGGGGTGGGTCCCAGTACTTC	CASTNSGGGSQYF
-	TRBJ2-1	TRBV10-3	TRBD1	TGTGCCATCAGAACCGGGACAGGGGGGAACAATGAGCAGTTCTTC	CAIRTGTGGNNEQFF
-	TRBJ2-7	TRBV3-1/TRBV3-2	-	TGTGCCAGCAGCCAAGGCTTTAGCGGTTTTAACGAGCAGTACTTC	CASSQGFSGFNEQYF
few	TRBJ1-1	TRBV3-1/TRBV3-2	-	TGTGCCAGCAGCCAAGTACTTCCGCGGGTCGGGACTGAAGCTTTCTTT	CASSQVLPRVGTEAFF
-	TRBJ1-5	TRBV11-2	-	TGTGCCAGCAGCCTCGGACAAATGGAGCCCCAGCATTTT	CASSLGQMEPQHF
-	TRBJ2-3	TRBV2	TRBD2	TGTGCCAGCAACGTGGTAGCGGGGGAGCCGCAGTATTTT	CASNVVAGEPQYF
-	TRBJ2-2	TRBV7-2	-	TGTGCCAGCAGCTTAGAGGGGGGGAGCACCGGGGAGCTGTTTTTT	CASSLEGGSTGELFF
-	TRBJ2-7	TRBV5-1	TRBD2	TGCGCCAGCAGCTTGGTCACTAGCGGGGGGTACGAGCAGTACTTC	CASSLVTSGGYEQYF
-	TRBJ1-1	TRBV6-6	TRBD1	TGTGCCAGCAAGGGACAGGGGGTTTACACTGAAGCTTTCTTT	CASKGQGVYTEAFF
-	TRBJ2-4	TRBV10-3	-	TGTGCCATCAGTGAGTCTGGGAGGATTCAGTACTTC	CAISESGRIQYF
-	TRBJ2-1	TRBV7-9	TRBD2	TGTGCCAGCAGCTGGGTAGGACTAGCGGGAGTCTTC	CASSWVGLAGVF
once	TRBJ2-7	TRBV3-1/TRBV3-2	-	TGTGCCAGCAGCCGAGGGGGTCGCGAGCAGTACTTC	CASSRGGREQYF
-	TRBJ2-1	TRBV11-3	TRBD2	TGTGCCAGCAGCCCAACCCAGCTAGCGGGGGGCTTAAGGGATGAGCAGTTCTTC	CASSPTQLAGGLRDEQFF
-	TRBJ2-3	TRBV6-2/TRBV6-3	TRBD1	TGTGCCAGCAGTTACAGCGGGACAGGGTTTGTCGGATTTGGCACAGATACGCAGTATTTT	CASSYSGTGFVGFGTDTQYF
once	TRBJ2-7	TRBV3-1/TRBV3-2	-	TGTGCCAGCAGCCCCGAGCGGGACACCTACTACGAGCAGTACTTC	CASSPERDTYYEQYF
-	TRBJ2-3	TRBV11-3	TRBD2	TGTGCCAGCAGCTTAGATCTGGGGGGGGATAGCACAGATACGCAGTATTTT	CASSLDLGGDSTDTQYF
once	TRBJ2-2	TRBV25-1	-	TGTGCCAGCAGTCCCTACAGGGTGGTCGGGGAGCTGTTTTTT	CASSPYRVVGELFF
-	TRBJ1-1	TRBV9	TRBD1	TGTGCCAGCAGCCCGTGGACAGGGGGCACCACTGAAGCTTTCTTT	CASSPWTGGTTEAFF
-	TRBJ2-1	TRBV18	TRBD1	TGTGCCAGCTCACCCTGGGGGACAGGTGGCTACAATGAGCAGTTCTTC	CASSPWGTGGYNEQFF
-	TRBJ2-2	TRBV11-2	-	TGTGCCACCCGGGGTGCCGGGGAGCTGTTTTTT	CATRGAGELFF
-	TRBJ2-2	TRBV21-1	-	TGTGCCAGCACCGATACAGGGAACACCGGGGAGCTGTTTTTT	CASTDTGNTGELFF
-	TRBJ2-3	TRBV18	TRBD2	TGTGCCAGCTCACCATCCTCGGGGGGGACAGATACGCAGTATTTT	CASSPSSGGTDTQYF
-	TRBJ2-7	TRBV4-2	-	TGTGCCAGCAGCCAAGTCGACAGGAGCTCCTACGAGCAGTACTTC	CASSQVDRSSYEQYF
once	TRBJ1-2	TRBV27	TRBD1	TGTGCCAGCAGTTTAGCCTCCGGACAGGGCGGAGGGAACTATGGCTACACCTTC	CASSLASGQGGGNYGYTF
-	TRBJ2-1	TRBV29-1	-	TGCAGCGTTGGATTTCGACAGGCCTCCTACAATGAGCAGTTCTTC	CSVGFRQASYNEQFF